This TCR beta chain was sequenced in a study of blood T cell repertoires in COVID-19 (dated by TCRdb to the early 2020s). With regard to the full study: Samples covering the acute and convalescent phases of COVID-19 were provided by collaborators in the United States, Italy and Spain. The material from the prospective study consisted of cDNA or gDNA derived from T cells, B-cell-depleted T cells, or PBMCs. Deeply sampled blood TCRbeta repertoires from subjects exposed to, actively infected with, or recovered from COVID-19 were included in the dataset. The repertoires were made available in a free public database intended to serve as a resource for research on the immune response to SARS-CoV-2. Samples were obtained from the ongoing ImmuneRACE study (first 160 participants) and from 950 to 1,500 subjects provided by 6 global collaborators. A de-identified subject ID, COVID-19 status, age in years and sex were almost always included in the sample metadata. Where available, HLA class I and class II types were obtained from metadata supplied by the sample provider rather than from assay-based typing. Summary of the overall study and its limitations: The amount of clinical and demographic metadata varied by source and participant and was provided uncurated.

On this clone itself: Its antigen is still unknown. Per-base qualities were not stored, and no clone one base away is much larger.

TCRbeta CDR3 regions were amplified from genomic DNA using the immunoSEQ Assay, a bias-controlled multiplex PCR. In the paper's pipeline: Within the assay, amplification of reference gene primers was used to estimate how many nucleated cells each sample contained. To quantify the absolute abundance of each unique TCRbeta CDR3 rearrangement, sequence reads were collapsed and filtered. Productive Simpson clonality was computed per sample as the square root of Simpson's diversity index over productive rearrangements. The table was pulled from immuneACCESS by TCRdb, which kept in-frame rearrangements only. Such tables lose some clones; where checked, under half of the loss comes from unresolved V genes, and the rest has no known cause. Clone size and the V and J calls come from that table; the DNA yielded D and trimming. Here the sample has some 250,000 clones; about 90% occur a single time. More than 1% of the sample is taken by the ten largest.

Enrolling through a virtual design, the prospective study's participants ranged in age from roughly 18 to 90 years and lived across some 23 United States geographic areas. To assign participants to cohorts, the prospective study relied on clinical history that participants themselves reported in a screening survey and a study questionnaire. In the prospective study, whole blood, serum and a nasopharyngeal or oropharyngeal swab were collected from each participant by mobile phlebotomists. Over a roughly two-month period, participants in the prospective study had the option of providing additional blood draws and questionnaires. Blood samples from the prospective study were shipped frozen or at room temperature prior to DNA extraction. The germline V gene supplies CDR1 LGHNA and CDR2 YNFKEQ. The germline ends are 14 bases apart after V is trimmed by 4 bases and J by 2 bases. The CDR3 covers 15 residues, taking in both the cysteine and the phenylalanine. Only the CDR3 DNA is retained, 45 bases long and in frame from the first base.

The chain links TRBV4-2 with TRBJ2-5; the D region possibly corresponds to TRBD1 (5 bases align). The TCR sequence derives from a human donor in a cohort exposed to, infected with or recovered from COVID-19 (not recorded which). The donor label of this sample is uncertain. Sequencing used PBMCs or T cells enriched from blood (not recorded which). The DNA reads as follows: TGTGCCAGCAGCCGAGATAGGGGCGCGCAAGAGACCCAGTACTTC. It encodes CASSRDRGAQETQYF.